Below are 9 T cell receptor beta chains sequenced from a single sample in a study of T cell clonality in common variable immunodeficiency. Whole-study findings and limits: In common variable immunodeficiency, TCR beta chains reportedly carried fewer deletions and N-nucleotide insertions.

Assay: immunoSEQ multiplex PCR; the TCRdb copy retains only in-frame clones and omits some. Observed in the sample are over 30,000 clones, none of them singletons. Their cognate antigens are unknown. Sequencing was performed on peripheral blood mononuclear cells. The receptors originated from a human donor with common variable immunodeficiency.

This clone was seen more than once but under ten times. With the read ending 3 residues before the CDR3 end, the germline J gene is used to fill in that end. This sequence joins TRBV19 and TRBJ2-1; 13 bases are shared with TRBD2. The CDR3 is 19 amino acids. Germline V CDR1 and CDR2: LNHDA, SQIVND (reference sequence). With V trimmed by 4 bases and J by 7 bases, 16 bases remained unmatched. The CDR3 loop is CASSTPGLAGSPRRNEQFF. CDR3 DNA (partial): TGTGCCAGTAGTACACCGGGACTAGCGGGATCTCCTAGGAGGAATGAG. Based on the CDR3 plus reference TRBV19 and TRBJ2-1, the full variable domain is DGGITQSPKYLFRKEGQNVTLSCEQNLNHDAMYWYRQDPGQGLRLIYYSQIVNDFQKGDIAEGYSVSREKKESFPLTVTSAQKNPTAFYLCASSTPGLAGSPRRNEQFFGPGTRLTVL.

This clone showed up just a few times. Sequencing ends 3 residues short of the CDR3 end; the germline J gene provides the rest. The rearrangement uses TRBV20-1 and TRBJ2-1; D is uncertain. From germline, CDR1 is DFQATT and CDR2 SNEGSKA (reference sequence). CDR3 size: 13 residues. V was trimmed by 6 bases and J by 6 bases, leaving 15 bases between them. Incomplete CDR3 DNA: TGCAGTGCCTCTCCTGACGGGTTCAATGAG. Its protein is CSASPDGFNE. The full CDR3 protein reads CSASPDGFNEQFF.

This clone was observed a few times. The DNA ends 3 residues before the CDR3 does, and the rest of the CDR3 is filled in from the germline J gene. V is TRBV6-1 and J is TRBJ2-7; the D gene is possibly TRBD1 (5 bases). Trimming took off 4 bases at V and 3 bases at J, with 13 bases between the two ends. CDR3 size: 14 residues. CDR1 and CDR2 from the germline V gene are MNHNS and SASEGT. The sequenced CDR3 bases are TGTGCCAGCAGTGTGACAGACTTTTACTACGAG. This codes for CASSVTDFYYE. The whole CDR3 reads CASSVTDFYYEQYF.

This clone has at least ten counts. From the germline J gene comes the end of the CDR3, since the read stops 3 residues before it. V and J are TRBV3-1 (or the pseudogene TRBV3-2) and TRBJ2-3; a possible D gene is TRBD2 (5 bases). V was trimmed by 0 bases and J by 8 bases, leaving 21 bases between them. Germline CDR1 is LGHDT and CDR2 is YNNKEL (reference sequence). CDR3 length equals 17 residues. The DNA read from the CDR3 is TGTGCCAGCAGCCAAGATCCCTATTTCGCGGGTCGGGGTACG. Amino acid sequence: CASSQDPYFAGRGT. The full CDR3 reads CASSQDPYFAGRGTQYF.

This clone was seen at least ten times. The CDR3 end is not reached by the read, which stops 3 residues before it; the germline J gene fills it in. The chain combines TRBV7-2 with TRBJ2-3, with D possibly being TRBD2 (5 bases). V dropped 2 bases and J dropped 5 bases, with 8 bases sitting between them. Germline lookup yields CDR1 SGHTA and CDR2 FQGNSA. CDR3 length: 13 amino acids. The CDR3 sequence is CASSLSGLDTQYF. Partial CDR3 DNA: TGTGCCAGCAGCTTATCCGGACTAGATACG.

This clone has at least ten counts. Read sequence stops 3 residues before the CDR3 end, and the germline J gene provides the missing end. The chain is built from TRBV19 and TRBJ1-2, with 10 bases matching TRBD1. V shed 6 bases and J 4 bases; nucleotides not matched to a gene: 11. Germline CDR1 LNHDA, CDR2 SQIVND (reference sequence). CDR3 length: 16 residues. This chain's CDR3 is CASRSPGTGVSYGYTF. CDR3 DNA, as far as it was read: TGTGCCAGTAGATCTCCCGGGACAGGGGTGTCCTATGGC.

At least ten counts were recorded for this clone. Read coverage stops 3 residues before the CDR3 terminus; the germline J gene supplies the remainder. The chain carries TRBV28 and TRBJ1-1; 8 bases fit TRBD1. The CDR3 has 15 amino acids. Germline trimming cut 6 bases from V and 1 base from J; bases unmatched to any gene: 7. The V gene's germline CDR1 is MDHEN and CDR2 SYDVKM. CDR3 loop: CASSPWTGTNTEAFF. The part of the CDR3 DNA that was read is TGTGCCAGCAGCCCTTGGACAGGGACGAACACTGAA.

Note on this clone: The DNA ends 3 residues before the CDR3 does, and the rest of the CDR3 is filled in from the germline J gene. This chain links TRBV19 with TRBJ1-2; the match to TRBD1 covers 7 bases. Germline CDR1 LNHDA, CDR2 SQIVND (reference sequence). V was pared by 9 bases and J by 5 bases, with 12 bases of the junction left unmatched. This CDR3 contains 14 residues. The sequenced CDR3 bases are TGTGCCAGCCGGCCGGGACAGCGGCTTTATGGC. Translating it yields CASRPGQRLYG. The full CDR3 protein reads CASRPGQRLYGYTF.

This clone came up a few times. The observed sequence ends 3 residues before the CDR3 terminus, with the missing tail filled in from the germline J gene. V is TRBV30 and J is TRBJ1-5; TRBD1 matches 8 bases. This CDR3 has 14 amino acids. Germline V CDR1 and CDR2: GTSNPN, SVGIG (reference sequence). The V and J ends lost 2 bases and 3 bases, in that order; junction bases with no gene match: 3. CDR3 DNA, as far as it was read: TGTGCCTGGAGTAAGGACAGGGTCAATCAGCCC. The encoded protein is CAWSKDRVNQP. From start to end, the CDR3 is CAWSKDRVNQPQHF. The entire variable domain, with the rest obtained from reference TRBV30 and TRBJ1-5, is as follows: SQTIHQWPATLVQPVGSPLSLECTVEGTSNPNLYWYRQAAGRGLQLLFYSVGIGQISSEVPQNLSASRPQDRQFILSSKKLLLSDSGFYLCAWSKDRVNQPQHFGDGTRLSIL.